Listed below are T cell receptor beta chains from one sample, sequenced in a study of control samples from healthy donors and cancer patients. Method: immunoSEQ multiplex PCR; TCRdb's copy keeps in-frame clones and lacks some. Of 50,000 to 55,000 clones listed, 95% are singletons. Sequences were obtained from blood. The receptor set was obtained from a man aged 25 to 40 in good health. The CDR3 runs from the conserved cysteine through the conserved F or W.

J gene: TRBJ2-5; V gene: TRBV2; CDR3 protein: CASTSQGDRQETQYF
J gene: TRBJ2-1; V gene: TRBV7-2; CDR3 protein: CASSQTSSYNEQFF
J gene: TRBJ2-6; V gene: TRBV28; CDR3 protein: CASSTRGPGANVLTF
J gene: TRBJ2-4; V gene: TRBV7-2; CDR3 protein: CASSSGSGAKNIQYF
J gene: TRBJ1-5; V gene: TRBV6-5; CDR3 protein: CASLEDEGRSQPQHF
J gene: TRBJ2-1; V gene: TRBV27; CDR3 protein: CASSSRAPPINEQFF
J gene: TRBJ2-3; V gene: TRBV27; CDR3 protein: CASSPGWYGTDTQYF
J gene: TRBJ1-5; V gene: TRBV27; CDR3 protein: CASSLYALNDQPQHF
J gene: TRBJ2-1; V gene: TRBV30; CDR3 protein: CAWSVDQYNEQFF
J gene: TRBJ1-6; V gene: TRBV2; CDR3 protein: CASRQDYNSPLHF
J gene: TRBJ2-7; V gene: TRBV5-1; CDR3 protein: CASSAGRGTYEQYF
J gene: TRBJ1-3; V gene: TRBV5-6; CDR3 protein: CASSLQGTGGDTIYF
J gene: TRBJ1-5; V gene: TRBV29-1; CDR3 protein: CSVETGRNQPQHF
J gene: TRBJ2-1; V gene: TRBV28; CDR3 protein: CASSPRRSYNEQFF
J gene: TRBJ1-1; V gene: TRBV19; CDR3 protein: CASRPGQITEAFF
J gene: TRBJ2-1; V gene: TRBV5-4; CDR3 protein: CASSLARYNEQFF
J gene: TRBJ1-2; V gene: TRBV24-1; CDR3 protein: CAPGGYTF
J gene: TRBJ2-4; V gene: TRBV29-1; CDR3 protein: CSVALTSGPSRENIQYF
J gene: TRBJ2-5; V gene: TRBV29-1; CDR3 protein: CSVGGTSGTSFPQYF
J gene: TRBJ1-5; V gene: TRBV13; CDR3 protein: CASSLRNQPQHF
J gene: TRBJ2-1; V gene: TRBV28; CDR3 protein: CASNPIGSSGFDNEQFF
J gene: TRBJ2-2; V gene: TRBV24-1; CDR3 protein: CATSEGTGVGGELFF
J gene: TRBJ1-5; V gene: TRBV10-3; CDR3 protein: CAISPTDGEQPQHF
J gene: TRBJ2-2; V gene: TRBV7-3; CDR3 protein: CASSSQLGTGELFF
J gene: TRBJ2-7; V gene: TRBV2; CDR3 protein: CASVIGGSSYEQYF
J gene: TRBJ1-4; V gene: TRBV6-5; CDR3 protein: CASTEFGPSEKLFF
J gene: TRBJ1-5; V gene: TRBV2; CDR3 protein: CASGGTGGNQPQHF
J gene: TRBJ2-1; V gene: TRBV7-7; CDR3 protein: CASSSTGGAGSEQFF
J gene: TRBJ1-5; V gene: TRBV2; CDR3 protein: CASKKGADRGPNQPQHF
J gene: TRBJ1-1; V gene: TRBV4-3; CDR3 protein: CASSRTQQGSDAFF
J gene: TRBJ1-5; V gene: TRBV7-2; CDR3 protein: CASSPTGTVNQPQHF
J gene: TRBJ2-1; V gene: TRBV3-1/TRBV3-2; CDR3 protein: CASSQAGKRGNEQFF
J gene: TRBJ2-3; V gene: TRBV10-3; CDR3 protein: CAITRTGGFTDTQYF
J gene: TRBJ2-1; V gene: TRBV7-9; CDR3 protein: CASSETSGTYNEQFF
J gene: TRBJ1-4; V gene: TRBV30; CDR3 protein: CAWSAAGEKLFF